A selection of T cell receptor beta chains follows, all from one sample in a study of shared clonotypes between healthy human individuals. The repertoire was sequenced with immunoSEQ multiplex PCR; TCRdb's copy has only in-frame clones and lacks some. Of hundreds of thousands of clones listed, roughly 97% are singletons. The sequenced sample consisted of naive CD4+ T cells sorted from blood. Source of these receptors: a woman under 40 in good health. CDR3s include the opening cysteine and the closing phenylalanine or tryptophan. Each record gives: J gene, V gene, D gene, clone size, CDR3 protein, CDR3 DNA. A D gene is named only where the DNA matches it firmly. Some rows mark clone size as missing; the rest say once, few, many or name a class of expanded clone.

TRBJ2-1	TRBV19	.	.	CASSALEGSSYNEQFF	TGTGCCAGTAGTGCACTGGAGGGGAGCTCCTACAATGAGCAGTTCTTC
TRBJ2-2	TRBV28	TRBD2	.	CASSLGLAEGGELFF	TGTGCCAGCAGCTTGGGACTAGCGGAAGGCGGGGAGCTGTTTTTT
TRBJ2-7	TRBV6-1	TRBD2	.	CASSRPGLQTYEQYF	TGTGCCAGCAGTAGACCGGGACTACAAACCTACGAGCAGTACTTC
TRBJ2-5	TRBV6-5	.	.	CASSYSRTGETQYF	TGTGCCAGCAGTTACTCCCGGACGGGAGAGACCCAGTACTTC
TRBJ1-5	TRBV19	TRBD1	.	CASIEQGAYSNQPQHF	TGTGCCAGTATTGAACAGGGGGCATATAGCAATCAGCCCCAGCATTTT
TRBJ2-1	TRBV30	TRBD2	.	CAWGTSGYGEQFF	TGTGCCTGGGGGACTAGTGGGTACGGTGAGCAGTTCTTC
TRBJ1-1	TRBV27	TRBD1	.	CASSLSQGVMNTEAFF	TGTGCCAGCAGTTTATCACAGGGGGTTATGAACACTGAAGCTTTCTTT
TRBJ2-5	TRBV10-3	.	.	CAISHTEETQYF	TGTGCCATCAGCCACACTGAAGAGACCCAGTACTTC
TRBJ2-5	TRBV5-1	TRBD2	.	CASKTSGRTEETQYF	TGCGCCAGCAAAACTAGCGGGAGAACTGAAGAGACCCAGTACTTC
TRBJ2-7	TRBV28	TRBD2	.	CASRSGGDTGHLYEQYF	TGTGCCAGCAGGTCCGGGGGGGATACAGGGCACCTCTACGAGCAGTACTTC
TRBJ2-3	TRBV28	.	.	CASSPLGAGATDTQYF	TGTGCCAGCAGCCCCCTGGGGGCCGGGGCCACAGATACGCAGTATTTT
TRBJ2-5	TRBV7-3	.	.	CASSLLPEETQYF	TGTGCCAGCAGCTTACTTCCAGAAGAGACCCAGTACTTC
TRBJ2-7	TRBV10-2	TRBD2	.	CASSEPAGGTYEQYF	TGCGCCAGCAGTGAGCCAGCGGGAGGTACCTACGAGCAGTACTTC
TRBJ1-2	TRBV9	.	once	CASNRDLNYGYTF	TGTGCCAGCAACCGAGACCTTAACTATGGCTACACCTTC
TRBJ2-5	TRBV11-2	.	.	CASSLTGDYQETQYF	TGTGCCAGCAGCTTAACAGGAGACTACCAAGAGACCCAGTACTTC
TRBJ1-2	TRBV25-1	.	.	CASSESGRRGAGYTF	TGTGCCAGCAGTGAATCAGGCAGAAGAGGAGCGGGCTACACCTTC
TRBJ1-1	TRBV28	.	once	CAGQSGFLGEAFF	TGTGCCGGGCAGTCAGGGTTTTTGGGCGAAGCTTTCTTT
TRBJ1-1	TRBV6-5	.	once	CASSYSRDQNTEAFF	TGTGCCAGCAGTTACTCGCGGGACCAAAACACTGAAGCTTTCTTT
TRBJ1-3	TRBV2	.	.	CASRGGRENTIYF	TGTGCCAGCAGGGGGGGACGGGAAAACACCATATATTTT
TRBJ2-2	TRBV5-1	TRBD2	.	CASSLARASGWNTGELFF	TGCGCCAGCAGCTTGGCCAGGGCTAGCGGGTGGAACACCGGGGAGCTGTTTTTT
TRBJ1-3	TRBV4-1	.	.	CASSLLGGGADSGNTIYF	TGCGCCAGCAGCCTACTAGGGGGGGGAGCGGACTCTGGAAACACCATATATTTT
TRBJ1-5	TRBV7-2	TRBD1	.	CASSWTGYQPQHF	TGTGCCAGCAGCTGGACAGGGTATCAGCCCCAGCATTTT
TRBJ1-5	TRBV23-1	TRBD1	.	CASSQYRTGVSNQPQHF	TGCGCCAGCAGTCAATACCGGACAGGGGTTAGCAATCAGCCCCAGCATTTT
TRBJ1-2	TRBV9	.	.	CASSGFRYNTQNYGYTF	TGTGCCAGCAGCGGATTCCGGTACAACACACAAAACTATGGCTACACCTTC
TRBJ2-5	TRBV15	.	.	CATSFSGTKETQYF	TGTGCCACCAGCTTTAGCGGAACAAAAGAGACCCAGTACTTC
TRBJ1-1	TRBV7-2	TRBD1	few	CASSQGAKAFF	TGTGCCAGCAGCCAGGGGGCAAAAGCTTTCTTT
TRBJ1-5	TRBV10-1	.	.	CARRQRRGDGNQPQHF	TGCGCCAGACGCCAACGGAGAGGGGATGGCAATCAGCCCCAGCATTTT
TRBJ1-4	TRBV2	.	once	CASSDLPFNLFF	TGTGCCAGCAGTGACTTACCGTTCAATTTGTTTTTT
TRBJ2-2	TRBV5-6	.	.	CASSLLITPGELFF	TGTGCCAGCAGCTTGCTGATCACCCCCGGGGAGCTGTTTTTT
TRBJ2-7	TRBV28	TRBD2	.	CASSYLLGLADYEQYF	TGTGCCAGCAGTTACTTGCTGGGACTAGCGGATTACGAGCAGTACTTC
TRBJ2-2	TRBV11-2	TRBD2	.	CASSLSREGGNTGELFF	TGTGCCAGCAGCCTCTCGCGGGAGGGAGGGAACACCGGGGAGCTGTTTTTT
TRBJ2-5	TRBV18	TRBD2	.	CASSPGLAGVETQYF	TGTGCCAGCTCCCCCGGACTAGCGGGAGTTGAGACCCAGTACTTC
TRBJ1-3	TRBV7-2	.	.	CASIPGTEGWGNTIYF	TGTGCCAGCATCCCAGGGACGGAGGGCTGGGGAAACACCATATATTTT
TRBJ2-6	TRBV28	.	.	CASSYPTSGAGANVLTF	TGTGCCAGCAGTTACCCCACATCGGGGGCTGGGGCCAACGTCCTGACTTTC
TRBJ2-7	TRBV5-1	.	.	CASSLPFYEQYF	TGCGCCAGCAGTCTCCCCTTCTACGAGCAGTACTTC
TRBJ2-1	TRBV28	TRBD1	.	CATQTGGVSHEQFF	TGTGCCACGCAAACAGGGGGCGTGAGTCATGAGCAGTTCTTC
TRBJ2-3	TRBV6-6	TRBD2	.	CASKAGPDTQYF	TGTGCCAGCAAAGCGGGACCAGATACGCAGTATTTT
TRBJ2-1	TRBV11-2	.	.	CASSLGLAAYNEQFF	TGTGCCAGCAGCTTAGGGCTAGCCGCCTACAATGAGCAGTTCTTC
TRBJ2-1	TRBV28	TRBD2	.	CASSLLSGRAGNEQFF	TGTGCCAGCAGTTTATTGAGCGGGAGGGCCGGGAATGAGCAGTTCTTC
TRBJ2-1	TRBV27	TRBD2	once	CASSDPVLAGVSNEQFF	TGTGCCAGCAGTGATCCGGTCCTAGCGGGAGTCAGCAATGAGCAGTTCTTC
TRBJ1-1	TRBV29-1	.	.	CSVERRMDTEAFF	TGCAGCGTTGAACGGAGAATGGACACTGAAGCTTTCTTT
TRBJ1-2	TRBV5-1	.	.	CASSATGINYGYTF	TGCGCCAGCAGCGCGACAGGAATCAACTATGGCTACACCTTC
TRBJ2-1	TRBV14	.	.	CASSQEGYGHLSSYNEQFF	TGTGCCAGCAGCCAAGAGGGGTATGGGCACTTGAGCTCCTACAATGAGCAGTTCTTC
TRBJ1-1	TRBV6-1	.	once	CASSELSDGEAFF	TGTGCCAGCAGTGAATTGTCGGACGGTGAAGCTTTCTTT
TRBJ1-1	TRBV7-9	TRBD1	.	CASSSVGQGPANTEAFF	TGTGCCAGCAGCTCGGTAGGACAGGGGCCGGCGAACACTGAAGCTTTCTTT
TRBJ2-5	TRBV18	.	.	CASSPQTGGGETQYF	TGTGCCAGCTCACCCCAGACAGGTGGCGGAGAGACCCAGTACTTC
TRBJ1-1	TRBV2	TRBD1	.	CASSGQGQGEAFF	TGTGCCAGCAGTGGACAGGGGCAAGGTGAAGCTTTCTTT
TRBJ1-5	TRBV5-1	TRBD1	.	CASSSSGGSNQPQHF	TGCGCCAGCAGCTCATCAGGGGGGAGCAATCAGCCCCAGCATTTT
TRBJ1-3	TRBV19	.	.	CASRRDHPLLSGNTIYF	TGTGCCAGTAGAAGAGACCACCCACTCCTCTCTGGAAACACCATATATTTT
TRBJ2-3	TRBV7-8	.	.	CASSATGRRADTQYF	TGTGCCAGCAGCGCGACGGGACGACGGGCAGATACGCAGTATTTT
TRBJ2-1	TRBV4-1	.	.	CASSQVLLRRELGEQFF	TGCGCCAGCAGCCAAGTTCTTTTGAGGCGGGAATTAGGTGAGCAGTTCTTC